Detailed here is one TCR beta chain. Its antigen specificity is not known. No base quality information exists; no much larger clone differs at one position. Trimming accounts for 6 bases at V and 1 base at J, while the number of junction bases matched to no gene is 1. The CDR1 and CDR2 encoded by the germline V gene are SQVTM and ANQGSEA. The CDR3 numbers 14 residues from cysteine through phenylalanine. CDR3 DNA is the only sequence kept; it has 42 bases, read in frame from the first base. The sample is drawn from a study of OX40 agonist ivuxolimab in advanced cancers. In terms of the full investigation: Ivuxolimab, which targeted the costimulatory receptor OX40 (CD134), was an agonistic, fully human IgG2 monoclonal antibody. Of the approximately 50 dose-escalation patients, hepatocellular carcinoma was present in about 20, melanoma in some 15, renal cell carcinoma in 9 and head and neck cancer in 9. The paper describes the monotherapy dose-escalation part (N ≈ 52 patients) of the phase I trial of ivuxolimab. Partial responses occurred in three dose-escalation patients, of whom one had hepatocellular carcinoma and two had cutaneous melanoma. The purpose of peripheral TCRbeta sequencing was to test whether ivuxolimab changed TCR sequence diversity and led to clonal T-cell expansion. Intravenous ivuxolimab was administered to patients every 2 weeks at six dose levels: 0.01, 0.1, 0.3, 1.5, 3 and 10 mg/kg. In the dose-escalation cohort, 82.7% of patients were male, and the mean age was approximately 60 years, with a range of about 23 to 85. Prior anti-PD-1, anti-PD-L1 or anti-CTLA-4 therapy was permitted, and checkpoint inhibitors had been received by about 36% of dose-escalation patients. General conclusions and limits of the study: At doses from 0.1 to 3.0 mg/kg, clonal expansion was seen in both CD4+ and CD8+ blood T cells between baseline and week 6. After ivuxolimab, CD8+ T cells had more expanded clones than CD4+ T cells on average. In partial responders in the 0.1-3.0 mg/kg groups, normalized peripheral clonal expansion was found to be among the lowest, especially among CD8+ T cells. Antigen specificity was not determined for the clonally expanded peripheral T cells. Low levels of normalized T-cell clonal expansion were also seen in some patients who did not respond.

The trial excluded patients who had a history of autoimmune disease or who were on systemic immunosuppression. Peripheral blood for TCR sequencing was drawn from every dose cohort at baseline, at cycle 4 day 1 and at cycle 7 day 1. The samples were taken from a phase I, first-in-human, multicenter, open-label dose-escalation trial of ivuxolimab. The trial enrolled adults with locally advanced or metastatic head and neck squamous cell, hepatocellular, melanoma or renal cell carcinoma. Before TCR sequencing, CD4+ T cells and CD8+ T cells were sorted from peripheral blood as separate populations. Genomic DNA was extracted from sorted cells for sequencing of the TCRbeta CDR3 region. The immunoSEQ Assay was used to sequence the TCRbeta CDR3 regions. Held by TCRdb, this immuneACCESS table contains in-frame sequences only and omits some clones. Under half of the omission traces to an unresolved V gene where checked; the cause of the rest is unknown. The sample table shows about 56,000 clones, and around 91% are seen once. The top ten constitute 9.5% to 13% of the sample.

This TCR came from an adult with an advanced solid tumor such as melanoma, head and neck, liver or kidney cancer. The sample consisted of CD4+ or CD8+ T cells sorted from blood, taken in a trial of the OX40 agonist ivuxolimab. The chain is encoded by TRBV29-1 joined to TRBJ2-3; 13 junctional bases match TRBD2. CDR3 protein: CSVGTSGGTDTQYF. The sequenced DNA: TGCAGCGTCGGGACTAGCGGGGGCACAGATACGCAGTATTTT.